The rows below give T cell receptor beta chains drawn from one sample of a study of metastatic and nonmetastatic thyroid tumors. TCRdb re-called the PCR reads through MiXCR. The table has about 26,000 clones, roughly 25% seen once. Sequenced: blood. The receptors were sampled from a female donor with papillary thyroid cancer or a benign thyroid nodule (not recorded which). Some clones in this sample may be carry-over from other donors' samples. The CDR3 runs from the conserved cysteine through the conserved F or W. Some rows mark clone size as missing; the rest say once, few, many or name a class of expanded clone.

TRBJ1-1 | . | TRBV3-1 | CASSQRGSAGDTEAFF
TRBJ2-1 | . | TRBV4-1 | CASSEVRSSGSSRNEQFF
TRBJ2-1 | . | TRBV6-4 | CASSDGTGGNEQFF
TRBJ2-5 | . | TRBV6-2/TRBV6-3 | CASSYLSGSGVEETQYF
TRBJ1-1 | . | TRBV15 | CATTARGRGDTEAFF
TRBJ2-4 | . | TRBV2 | CASSLRTSGVAKNIQYF
TRBJ1-6 | . | TRBV3-1 | CASSPHSGTGGSPLHF
TRBJ1-3 | . | TRBV20-1 | CSAVGQGLAGNTIYF
TRBJ2-7 | . | TRBV13 | CASSLLAGEGFEQYF
TRBJ2-2 | . | TRBV7-3 | CASSLSQGGTGKLFF
TRBJ2-1 | many | TRBV20-1 | CSASGRIYNEQFF
TRBJ1-5 | many | TRBV2 | CASRDDRGPQPQHF
TRBJ1-1 | . | TRBV5-1 | CASSPGPSTEAFF
TRBJ2-3 | . | TRBV11-1 | CASSPYPGLAGPDTQYF
TRBJ2-1 | . | TRBV27 | CASSSGAGPSSYNEQFF
TRBJ2-2 | many | TRBV6-4 | CASSVTGLNTGELFF
TRBJ2-2 | . | TRBV12-3/TRBV12-4 | CASSSTGYTGELFF
TRBJ2-1 | . | TRBV6-4 | CASSDSSDGGHNEQFF
TRBJ2-7 | few | TRBV6-1 | CASRGGSYEQYF
TRBJ2-7 | . | TRBV20-1 | CSARPLPGQGSTFHEQYF
TRBJ1-1 | . | TRBV12-3/TRBV12-4 | CASINGWTEAFF
TRBJ1-5 | many | TRBV20-1 | CSARDWGAAGNQPQHF
TRBJ1-1 | . | TRBV5-1 | CASSLEPQGGLSTEAFF
TRBJ2-3 | medium-sized | TRBV20-1 | CSATRGGTDTQYF
TRBJ1-2 | . | TRBV19 | CASSIPGGGSYGYTF
TRBJ1-4 | many | TRBV30 | CAWSVRYMAGDEKLFF
TRBJ2-7 | many | TRBV4-2 | CASSQHKQGERAYEQYF
TRBJ2-5 | many | TRBV6-5 | CASSYSRTGGATQYF
TRBJ2-1 | . | TRBV9 | CAISVAGGAGEQFF
TRBJ2-6 | many | TRBV9 | CASSVGPRSGANVLTF
TRBJ2-2 | . | TRBV6-1 | CASIQQRAGELFF
TRBJ1-2 | many | TRBV2 | CASSEVRNPTNYGYTF
TRBJ2-1 | many | TRBV6-5 | CASSYSKVYNEQFF
TRBJ2-2 | many | TRBV7-9 | CASSLSSRAGGELFF
TRBJ2-7 | medium-sized | TRBV20-1 | CSAQGQTSVSGEQYF
TRBJ1-2 | . | TRBV5-1 | CASSLQGLYGYTF
TRBJ1-4 | many | TRBV7-2 | CASSLAARSSEKLFF
TRBJ2-3 | . | TRBV19 | CASSMGRDGTDTQYF
TRBJ2-7 | . | TRBV3-1 | CASSQVAGGAYEQYF
TRBJ2-7 | . | TRBV20-1 | CSARDRDLGREQYF
TRBJ1-5 | medium-sized | TRBV2 | CASIEQGPSNQPQHF
TRBJ1-2 | . | TRBV5-8 | CASSLDEDAGYTF
TRBJ2-2 | many | TRBV29-1 | CSVTGTVNTGELFF
TRBJ1-2 | . | TRBV6-1 | CTSRMVGYGYTF
TRBJ2-2 | . | TRBV5-4 | CASSRGGTSHTGELFF
TRBJ2-5 | many | TRBV2 | CASSEGGSGGETQYF
TRBJ2-2 | . | TRBV28 | CASSLGWTEGLFGELFF
TRBJ2-1 | many | TRBV6-1 | CASRNPAGGAGRGDNEQFF